The clone carrying this TCR beta chain was recorded once. Sequenced by immunoSEQ multiplex PCR; TCRdb stores in-frame clones only, minus some. The sample lists around 150,000 clones, approximately 96% occurring once. This sample was taken from a study of control samples from healthy donors and cancer patients. The CDR3 sequence is 17 residues long. Trimming removed 5 bases from V and 8 bases from J, with 24 bases in between. The germline CDR1 and CDR2 sequences are MDHEN and SYDVKM. The TCR originated in a woman aged 25-40 years in good health. Sequenced material: blood. The chain is built from TRBV28 and TRBJ1-4; D is unresolved. The CDR3, as DNA: TGTGCCAGCAGTCCCTCATTCGGATCAAAGGTCGGGGAAAAACTGTTTTTT. It encodes CASSPSFGSKVGEKLFF.